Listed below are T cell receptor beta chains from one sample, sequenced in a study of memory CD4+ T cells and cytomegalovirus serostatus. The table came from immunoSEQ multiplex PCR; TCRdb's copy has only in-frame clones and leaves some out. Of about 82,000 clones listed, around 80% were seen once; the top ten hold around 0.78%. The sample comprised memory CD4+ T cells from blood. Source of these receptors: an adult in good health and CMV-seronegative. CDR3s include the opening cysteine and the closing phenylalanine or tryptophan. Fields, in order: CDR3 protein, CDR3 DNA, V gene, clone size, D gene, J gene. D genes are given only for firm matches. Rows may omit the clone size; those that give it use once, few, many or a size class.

CDR3: CASSFQGGAWEKLFF
DNA: TGTGCCAGCAGCTTCCAGGGAGGGGCTTGGGAAAAACTGTTTTTT
V: TRBV7-2
size: .
D: .
J: TRBJ1-4

CDR3: CAIGVAGGYNEQFF
DNA: TGTGCCATCGGGGTGGCGGGGGGATACAATGAGCAGTTCTTC
V: TRBV10-3
size: .
D: TRBD2
J: TRBJ2-1

CDR3: CASSPGGMAYGYTF
DNA: TGCGCCAGCAGCCCCGGGGGGATGGCCTATGGCTACACCTTC
V: TRBV5-1
size: .
D: .
J: TRBJ1-2

CDR3: CASSERGYNEQFF
DNA: TGTGCCAGCAGTGAAAGAGGCTACAATGAGCAGTTCTTC
V: TRBV2
size: few
D: .
J: TRBJ2-1

CDR3: CASSQDLGAAGVFYEQYF
DNA: TGTGCCAGCAGCCAAGATTTGGGGGCAGCGGGGGTTTTCTACGAGCAGTACTTC
V: TRBV4-2
size: .
D: TRBD2
J: TRBJ2-7

CDR3: CASSPSSRGSYEQYF
DNA: TGTGCCAGCAGCCCTTCCTCCCGGGGATCCTACGAGCAGTACTTC
V: TRBV27
size: .
D: .
J: TRBJ2-7

CDR3: CSVDSSGNTIYF
DNA: TGCAGCGTGGACAGCTCTGGAAACACCATATATTTT
V: TRBV29-1
size: .
D: .
J: TRBJ1-3

CDR3: CASSTPWAPGANVLTF
DNA: TGTGCCAGCAGCACCCCGTGGGCCCCTGGGGCCAACGTCCTGACTTTC
V: TRBV5-6
size: .
D: .
J: TRBJ2-6

CDR3: CASGLGQGGEQYF
DNA: TGTGCTAGTGGTTTGGGACAGGGGGGAGAGCAGTACTTC
V: TRBV12-5
size: .
D: TRBD1
J: TRBJ2-7

CDR3: CASSPEASNQPQHF
DNA: TGTGCCAGCTCTCCGGAAGCTAGCAATCAGCCCCAGCATTTT
V: TRBV2
size: .
D: .
J: TRBJ1-5

CDR3: CASSATLRGANGEAFF
DNA: TGTGCCAGCAGCGCCACCCTACGCGGGGCGAACGGTGAAGCTTTCTTT
V: TRBV9
size: .
D: .
J: TRBJ1-1

CDR3: CASSLTSGPNNEQFF
DNA: TGTGCCAGCAGCTTAACCAGCGGGCCTAACAATGAGCAGTTCTTC
V: TRBV5-4
size: once
D: .
J: TRBJ2-1

CDR3: CASSEAGFYYGYTF
DNA: TGTGCCAGCAGCGAGGCGGGATTTTACTATGGCTACACCTTC
V: TRBV28
size: .
D: .
J: TRBJ1-2

CDR3: CASSYGTGKGETQYF
DNA: TGTGCCAGCAGTTACGGGACAGGGAAGGGAGAGACCCAGTACTTC
V: TRBV6-5
size: .
D: TRBD1
J: TRBJ2-5

CDR3: CASSSGQGSGNTIYF
DNA: TGTGCCAGCAGCTCAGGACAGGGGAGCGGAAACACCATATATTTT
V: TRBV6-5
size: .
D: TRBD1
J: TRBJ1-3

CDR3: CASSWGRGFQETQYF
DNA: TGTGCCAGCAGCTGGGGACGGGGATTTCAAGAGACCCAGTACTTC
V: TRBV5-4
size: .
D: .
J: TRBJ2-5

CDR3: CASSQGNSGNTIYF
DNA: TGTGCCAGCAGCCAAGGGAACTCTGGAAACACCATATATTTT
V: TRBV4-2
size: few
D: .
J: TRBJ1-3

CDR3: CASSAHTGNEQFF
DNA: TGTGCCAGCAGCGCCCATACAGGGAATGAGCAGTTCTTC
V: TRBV5-4
size: .
D: .
J: TRBJ2-1

CDR3: CASSPSPGTGARGEQFF
DNA: TGTGCCAGCAGCCCCTCCCCCGGGACAGGGGCCCGGGGTGAGCAGTTCTTC
V: TRBV9
size: once
D: TRBD1
J: TRBJ2-1

CDR3: CAISEFSGVYNEQFF
DNA: TGTGCCATCAGTGAATTTAGCGGGGTCTACAATGAGCAGTTCTTC
V: TRBV10-3
size: .
D: TRBD2
J: TRBJ2-1

CDR3: CASSSGWPGRGYTF
DNA: TGTGCCAGCAGCTCGGGATGGCCTGGAAGGGGCTACACCTTC
V: TRBV7-3
size: .
D: .
J: TRBJ1-2

CDR3: CASSVAAGTGELFF
DNA: TGTGCCAGCAGCGTAGCGGCGGGGACCGGGGAGCTGTTTTTT
V: TRBV9
size: .
D: .
J: TRBJ2-2

CDR3: CASSSTGLGGYTF
DNA: TGTGCCAGCAGTTCCACAGGGCTGGGTGGCTACACCTTC
V: TRBV6-5
size: .
D: .
J: TRBJ1-2

CDR3: CASSPRTGVNSGNTIYF
DNA: TGTGCCAGTAGTCCGCGGACAGGGGTCAACTCTGGAAACACCATATATTTT
V: TRBV19
size: .
D: TRBD1
J: TRBJ1-3

CDR3: CASSTGQRLTQFNEKLFF
DNA: TGTGCCAGCAGCACGGGACAGCGACTGACACAATTTAATGAAAAACTGTTTTTT
V: TRBV7-9
size: .
D: TRBD1
J: TRBJ1-4

CDR3: CASSTTRSETQYF
DNA: TGTGCCAGTAGTACAACACGTTCAGAGACCCAGTACTTC
V: TRBV19
size: .
D: .
J: TRBJ2-5

CDR3: CASRSTGSGYEQYF
DNA: TGTGCCAGCAGGTCGACAGGGTCGGGATACGAGCAGTACTTC
V: TRBV6-1
size: .
D: TRBD1
J: TRBJ2-7

CDR3: CASSVGTGGLTDTQYF
DNA: TGTGCCAGCAGCGTAGGTACGGGGGGGCTCACAGATACGCAGTATTTT
V: TRBV9
size: .
D: TRBD2
J: TRBJ2-3

CDR3: CASSLEVPGRFYGYTF
DNA: TGTGCCAGCAGCTTAGAAGTCCCAGGGAGATTTTATGGCTACACCTTC
V: TRBV13
size: .
D: .
J: TRBJ1-2

CDR3: CASKGQLNTEAFF
DNA: TGTGCCAGCAAGGGACAGTTGAACACTGAAGCTTTCTTT
V: TRBV2
size: .
D: TRBD1
J: TRBJ1-1

CDR3: CASSKPGSGTGGFTQHF
DNA: TGTGCCAGCAGCAAACCGGGTTCGGGGACAGGGGGGTTCACCCAGCATTTT
V: TRBV7-8
size: .
D: TRBD1
J: TRBJ1-5

CDR3: CATTIGTTYEQYF
DNA: TGTGCCACTACGATAGGGACTACCTACGAGCAGTACTTC
V: TRBV6-1
size: .
D: TRBD2
J: TRBJ2-7

CDR3: CASSSTGVRETQYF
DNA: TGTGCCAGCAGCTCGACAGGGGTCAGAGAGACCCAGTACTTC
V: TRBV7-2
size: .
D: TRBD1
J: TRBJ2-5

CDR3: CASSPWTGQGGEQYF
DNA: TGTGCCAGCAGCCCCTGGACAGGGCAAGGAGGCGAGCAGTACTTC
V: TRBV14
size: .
D: TRBD1
J: TRBJ2-7

CDR3: CASSISTGAMNTEAFF
DNA: TGTGCCAGTAGTATCTCGACAGGGGCCATGAACACTGAAGCTTTCTTT
V: TRBV19
size: .
D: TRBD1
J: TRBJ1-1

CDR3: CASSQAAGETQYF
DNA: TGTGCCAGCAGCCAGGCGGCAGGGGAGACCCAGTACTTC
V: TRBV5-4
size: .
D: .
J: TRBJ2-5

CDR3: CASSIAGSTDTQYF
DNA: TGTGCCAGTAGTATAGCCGGAAGCACAGATACGCAGTATTTT
V: TRBV19
size: .
D: .
J: TRBJ2-3

CDR3: CASSEDQGTQYF
DNA: TGTGCCAGCAGCGAAGACCAGGGGACCCAGTACTTC
V: TRBV11-2
size: .
D: .
J: TRBJ2-5

CDR3: CASSILTGGRYEQYF
DNA: TGTGCCAGCAGCATACTGACAGGGGGCAGATACGAGCAGTACTTC
V: TRBV7-6
size: .
D: TRBD1
J: TRBJ2-7

CDR3: CASSQSGNQPQHF
DNA: TGTGCCAGCAGCCAATCCGGCAATCAGCCCCAGCATTTT
V: TRBV14
size: few
D: .
J: TRBJ1-5

CDR3: CASSLDRYSNQPQHF
DNA: TGTGCCAGTAGTCTGGACAGATATAGCAATCAGCCCCAGCATTTT
V: TRBV19
size: once
D: .
J: TRBJ1-5

CDR3: CASTPALRVQPQHF
DNA: TGTGCCAGCACCCCGGCCCTGAGGGTTCAGCCCCAGCATTTT
V: TRBV2
size: .
D: .
J: TRBJ1-5

CDR3: CASSAGPGQQYEQYF
DNA: TGTGCCAGCAGCGCCGGACCGGGACAGCAGTACGAGCAGTACTTC
V: TRBV9
size: .
D: TRBD1
J: TRBJ2-7

CDR3: CASSLGVNMNTEAFF
DNA: TGCGCCAGCAGCTTGGGGGTGAACATGAACACTGAAGCTTTCTTT
V: TRBV5-1
size: .
D: .
J: TRBJ1-1

CDR3: CANPGEQYF
DNA: TGTGCCAACCCAGGGGAGCAGTACTTC
V: TRBV9
size: .
D: .
J: TRBJ2-7

CDR3: CASSSVADQPQHF
DNA: TGTGCCAGCAGCTCAGTAGCCGATCAGCCCCAGCATTTT
V: TRBV28
size: .
D: .
J: TRBJ1-5

CDR3: CASSQDWGYEQYF
DNA: TGCGCCAGCAGCCAAGATTGGGGGTACGAGCAGTACTTC
V: TRBV4-3
size: .
D: .
J: TRBJ2-7

CDR3: CASSVEGVLNQPQHF
DNA: TGTGCCAGCAGCGTAGAGGGAGTCCTTAATCAGCCCCAGCATTTT
V: TRBV9
size: .
D: .
J: TRBJ1-5

CDR3: CASSVGVESGYTF
DNA: TGTGCCAGCAGTGTCGGGGTAGAAAGTGGCTACACCTTC
V: TRBV7-2
size: .
D: .
J: TRBJ1-2

CDR3: CASSLTMNTEAFF
DNA: TGCGCCAGCAGCTTAACGATGAACACTGAAGCTTTCTTT
V: TRBV5-1
size: .
D: .
J: TRBJ1-1

CDR3: CASSFPQGLAKNIQYF
DNA: TGTGCCAGCAGCTTCCCACAGGGGTTAGCCAAAAACATTCAGTACTTC
V: TRBV5-5
size: .
D: TRBD1
J: TRBJ2-4

CDR3: CASSGQISNQPQHF
DNA: TGTGCCAGCAGCGGACAGATTAGCAATCAGCCCCAGCATTTT
V: TRBV2
size: .
D: .
J: TRBJ1-5

CDR3: CASSLEGLAGGTDTQYF
DNA: TGTGCCAGCAGCTTAGAAGGGCTAGCGGGGGGCACAGATACGCAGTATTTT
V: TRBV11-2
size: .
D: TRBD2
J: TRBJ2-3

CDR3: CASSLRTALQETQYF
DNA: TGTGCCAGCAGTCTGAGAACGGCGCTCCAAGAGACCCAGTACTTC
V: TRBV28
size: .
D: .
J: TRBJ2-5

CDR3: CASSSGPHPAFF
DNA: TGTGCCAGCAGCTCTGGCCCTCACCCAGCTTTCTTT
V: TRBV27
size: few
D: .
J: TRBJ1-1